This T cell receptor beta chain was sequenced during a study of blood T cell repertoires in COVID-19. A Seattle source enrolled patients during active infection and followed them longitudinally. Clones were read by immunoSEQ multiplex PCR, and TCRdb kept only the in-frame ones, dropping some. The sample holds around 360,000 clones, about 89% seen once. The CDR3 loop spans 15 amino acids. After removal of 7 bases from V and 5 bases from J, the junction contained 11 bases not matched to a gene. The germline V gene encodes CDR1 SQVTM and CDR2 ANQGSEA. The chain employs TRBV29-1 and TRBJ2-5; 12 bases map to TRBD1. Input material: peripheral blood. The clonotype comes from a woman in her twenties or thirties with COVID-19, enrolled during active disease. This CDR3 reads CSATGTGGSWETQYF. CDR3 coding DNA: TGCAGCGCGACCGGGACAGGGGGCTCCTGGGAGACCCAGTACTTC.